This is a list of T cell receptor beta chains from one sample in a study of T-cell reconstitution after alpha-beta-depleted transplantation in children. TCRdb reprocessed the PCR reads via MiXCR and lists one record per CDR3 protein. Counted here are 85,000 to 120,000 distinct CDR3 sequences, roughly 6% occurring once; the ten biggest clones make up about 6%. The sample here was PBMCs, mostly from graft donor cells, taken 60 days after TCRalphabeta/CD19-depleted stem cell transplant. These receptors all stem from a female patient younger than 10 who had a stem cell transplant for Fanconi anemia, so the T cells may come from the graft donor. Each CDR3 is given with its conserved first and last residue. D genes are given only for firm matches. Clone size is not always given. Where it is, it says once, few, many or a class for expanded clones.

d_gene	v_gene	j_gene	abundance	CDR3aa	CDR3nt
-	TRBV11-2	TRBJ2-1	many	CASSGGTNNEQFF	TGTGCCAGCAGCGGCGGCACGAACAATGAGCAGTTCTTC
-	TRBV9	TRBJ2-7	many	CASSVRVGPYEQYF	TGTGCCAGCAGCGTTAGGGTTGGCCCCTACGAGCAGTACTTC
-	TRBV24-1	TRBJ2-3	few	CATSEIQTGLSTDTQYF	TGTGCCACCAGTGAGATCCAGACAGGCCTTAGCACAGATACGCAGTATTTT
TRBD1	TRBV5-1	TRBJ2-2	-	CASSLRTGGTGELFF	TGCGCCAGCAGCTTGCGGACAGGTGGTACCGGGGAGCTGTTTTTT
TRBD2	TRBV5-1	TRBJ2-3	many	CASSDERGAGTDTQYF	TGCGCCAGCAGCGATGAGCGGGGGGCCGGCACAGATACGCAGTATTTT
TRBD1	TRBV6-1	TRBJ2-7	many	CASSESVPLSGRQGSLRNSYEQYF	TGTGCCAGCAGTGAATCAGTACCTCTCAGTGGGAGACAGGGGAGCCTCCGAAACTCCTACGAGCAGTACTTC
-	TRBV7-9	TRBJ2-7	many	CASVSLSSDEQYF	TGTGCCAGCGTCTCCCTAAGTAGCGACGAGCAGTACTTC
-	TRBV29-1	TRBJ2-7	many	CSVAVGSYEQYF	TGCAGCGTTGCGGTGGGATCCTACGAGCAGTACTTC
TRBD1	TRBV29-1	TRBJ1-1	-	CSASPTTGGNTEAFF	TGCAGCGCGTCCCCCACGACAGGGGGGAACACTGAAGCTTTCTTT
TRBD2	TRBV7-6	TRBJ2-1	-	CASSLLASGHNEQFF	TGTGCCAGCAGCTTACTGGCTAGCGGCCACAATGAGCAGTTCTTC
-	TRBV6-5	TRBJ2-2	many	CASSPGGFSGELFF	TGTGCCAGCAGCCCCGGGGGTTTCTCCGGGGAGCTGTTTTTT
TRBD1	TRBV12-3/TRBV12-4	TRBJ2-7	many	CASNRDRGSYEQYF	TGTGCCAGCAACCGGGACAGAGGCTCCTACGAGCAGTACTTC
-	TRBV10-3	TRBJ2-5	many	CAISEGQQETQYF	TGTGCCATCAGTGAAGGCCAGCAAGAGACCCAGTACTTC
-	TRBV20-1	TRBJ2-3	many	CSAREGGGGTDTQYF	TGCAGTGCTAGAGAGGGAGGTGGGGGCACAGATACGCAGTATTTT
TRBD1	TRBV18	TRBJ2-3	few	CASSPPGTGSHTQYF	TGTGCCAGCTCACCACCCGGGACAGGGAGTCATACGCAGTATTTT
-	TRBV24-1	TRBJ2-1	few	CATSGSLGAASYNEQFF	TGTGCCACCAGTGGATCTCTAGGGGCAGCGTCCTACAATGAGCAGTTCTTC
TRBD1	TRBV6-1	TRBJ2-7	many	CASSASGTGYEQYF	TGTGCCAGCAGTGCGTCCGGGACAGGGTACGAGCAGTACTTC
-	TRBV5-6	TRBJ1-2	many	CASSLFPGSPYGYTF	TGTGCCAGCAGCTTATTTCCAGGGAGCCCCTATGGCTACACCTTC
TRBD2	TRBV10-3	TRBJ2-5	-	CAISGRLAGVHETQYF	TGTGCCATCAGTGGGCGACTAGCGGGGGTACACGAGACCCAGTACTTC
-	TRBV7-2	TRBJ2-1	many	CASSGHRVPLSHEQFF	TGTGCCAGCAGCGGACACAGGGTACCTCTCAGCCATGAGCAGTTCTTC
-	TRBV20-1	TRBJ2-3	-	CSARRQFSPGGTDTQYF	TGCAGTGCTAGAAGACAGTTTTCGCCAGGAGGCACAGATACGCAGTATTTT
-	TRBV18	TRBJ2-5	many	CASSQNRQETQYF	TGTGCCAGCTCCCAGAACCGTCAAGAGACCCAGTACTTC
-	TRBV5-1	TRBJ1-2	-	CASSLLGDGGYTF	TGCGCCAGCAGCTTGCTCGGGGACGGTGGCTACACCTTC
-	TRBV6-1	TRBJ1-2	many	CASSEGTVNFNYGYTF	TGTGCCAGCAGTGAAGGGACCGTCAATTTTAACTATGGCTACACCTTC
-	TRBV7-6	TRBJ2-7	-	CASSLEGGIDEQYF	TGTGCCAGCAGCTTAGAAGGGGGAATCGACGAGCAGTACTTC
TRBD2	TRBV5-1	TRBJ2-3	many	CASRKTSGFTDTQYF	TGCGCCAGCAGAAAAACTAGCGGCTTCACAGATACGCAGTATTTT
-	TRBV10-3	TRBJ2-3	many	CAITDSGSTDTQYF	TGTGCCATCACCGATAGCGGAAGCACAGATACGCAGTATTTT
-	TRBV7-2	TRBJ2-1	many	CASSLVLAVNEQFF	TGTGCCAGCAGCTTAGTACTAGCTGTCAATGAGCAGTTCTTC
TRBD2	TRBV7-7	TRBJ2-1	few	CASSLTGTSGGRQEQFF	TGTGCCAGCAGCTTAACCGGGACTAGCGGGGGGCGTCAGGAGCAGTTCTTC
TRBD2	TRBV7-2	TRBJ2-3	few	CASSLGGGLALADTQYF	TGTGCCAGCAGCTTAGGCGGAGGACTAGCCCTCGCAGATACGCAGTATTTT
-	TRBV7-2	TRBJ2-1	many	CASSLASRNEQFF	TGTGCCAGCAGCTTAGCCTCGAGGAATGAGCAGTTCTTC
-	TRBV18	TRBJ2-7	many	CASSQAATYEQYF	TGTGCCAGCTCACAGGCAGCCACCTACGAGCAGTACTTC
TRBD2	TRBV29-1	TRBJ2-1	many	CSALAGLYNEQFF	TGCAGCGCCTTAGCGGGACTCTACAATGAGCAGTTCTTC
TRBD1	TRBV25-1	TRBJ1-1	many	CASSEPGQGNTEAFF	TGTGCCAGCAGTGAGCCGGGACAGGGGAACACTGAAGCTTTCTTT
-	TRBV12-3/TRBV12-4	TRBJ2-2	many	CASSFYRDTGELFF	TGTGCCAGCAGTTTCTACCGGGACACCGGGGAGCTGTTTTTT
-	TRBV6-2/TRBV6-3	TRBJ2-1	many	CASRKTVYNEQFF	TGTGCCAGCAGGAAGACAGTGTACAATGAGCAGTTCTTC
TRBD2	TRBV7-2	TRBJ2-1	many	CASSLGRWLAGPSSYNEQFF	TGTGCCAGCAGCTTAGGGCGTTGGCTAGCGGGGCCAAGCTCCTACAATGAGCAGTTCTTC
TRBD2	TRBV29-1	TRBJ2-7	many	CSVEGVAGDSYEQYF	TGCAGCGTTGAAGGGGTAGCGGGTGACTCCTACGAGCAGTACTTC
TRBD1	TRBV28	TRBJ1-2	many	CASKTPGQAYGYTF	TGTGCCAGCAAAACCCCGGGACAGGCATATGGCTACACCTTC
-	TRBV12-3/TRBV12-4	TRBJ1-2	many	CASTPTASYGYTF	TGTGCCAGCACCCCGACAGCGTCTTATGGCTACACCTTC
TRBD2	TRBV7-2	TRBJ2-1	few	CASSKGLAGFYNEQFF	TGTGCCAGCAGCAAGGGACTAGCGGGTTTCTACAATGAGCAGTTCTTC
-	TRBV5-5	TRBJ2-7	many	CASPPLEQYF	TGTGCCAGCCCTCCTCTTGAGCAGTACTTC
-	TRBV29-1	TRBJ2-7	many	CSAARLDEQYF	TGCAGCGCAGCTCGACTGGACGAGCAGTACTTC
TRBD2	TRBV7-6	TRBJ2-7	-	CASSFADRTSGSYEQYF	TGTGCCAGCAGCTTCGCCGACAGGACTAGCGGTTCCTACGAGCAGTACTTC
-	TRBV5-1	TRBJ2-4	many	CASSLAGRGNIQYF	TGCGCCAGCAGCTTGGCGGGGCGGGGAAACATTCAGTACTTC
-	TRBV12-3/TRBV12-4	TRBJ2-7	many	CASTITSIGEQYF	TGTGCCAGCACTATCACTAGCATCGGCGAGCAGTACTTC
TRBD2	TRBV3-1	TRBJ2-2	many	CASSRWTSGGNTGELFF	TGTGCCAGCAGCCGTTGGACTAGCGGGGGGAACACCGGGGAGCTGTTTTTT
-	TRBV12-3/TRBV12-4	TRBJ2-7	-	CASSSGGPYYEQYF	TGTGCCAGCAGCTCCGGAGGGCCTTACTACGAGCAGTACTTC
TRBD2	TRBV3-1	TRBJ2-3	many	CASSQPLTSDYTDTQYF	TGTGCCAGCAGCCAACCCCTCACTAGCGACTACACAGATACGCAGTATTTT
TRBD1	TRBV28	TRBJ1-5	many	CASSPWRTGLRNQPQHF	TGTGCCAGCAGTCCTTGGAGGACAGGATTGAGAAATCAGCCCCAGCATTTT
-	TRBV29-1	TRBJ2-7	many	CSVEDRYCRGPNPYEQYF	TGCAGCGTTGAAGATCGGTACTGTCGGGGGCCCAACCCCTACGAGCAGTACTTC
-	TRBV10-1	TRBJ2-5	few	CASSEDSRATQYF	TGCGCCAGCAGTGAAGACAGCAGAGCGACCCAGTACTTC
-	TRBV11-2	TRBJ2-1	many	CASSTNAPSSYNEQFF	TGTGCCAGCAGTACGAATGCCCCTAGCTCCTACAATGAGCAGTTCTTC
-	TRBV3-1	TRBJ2-3	many	CASSQGTDTQYF	TGTGCCAGCAGCCAAGGAACAGATACGCAGTATTTT
TRBD1	TRBV20-1	TRBJ1-2	-	CSARDLIFGTANGYTF	TGCAGTGCTAGAGATCTAATTTTCGGGACAGCCAATGGCTACACCTTC